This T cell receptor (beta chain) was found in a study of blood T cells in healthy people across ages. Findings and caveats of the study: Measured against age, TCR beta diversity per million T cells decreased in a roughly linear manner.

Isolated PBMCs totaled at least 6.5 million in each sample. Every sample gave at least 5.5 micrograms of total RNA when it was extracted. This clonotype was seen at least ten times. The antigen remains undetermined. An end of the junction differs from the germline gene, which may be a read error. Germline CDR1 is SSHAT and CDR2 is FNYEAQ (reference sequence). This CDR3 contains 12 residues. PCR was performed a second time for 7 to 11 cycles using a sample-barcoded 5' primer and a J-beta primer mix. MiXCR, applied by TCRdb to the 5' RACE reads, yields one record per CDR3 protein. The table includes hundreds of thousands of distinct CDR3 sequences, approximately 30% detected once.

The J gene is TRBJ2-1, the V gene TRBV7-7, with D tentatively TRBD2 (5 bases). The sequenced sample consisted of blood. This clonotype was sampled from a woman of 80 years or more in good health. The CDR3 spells CASSPLDYEQFF. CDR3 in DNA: TGTGCTAGCAGCCCACTAGATTATGAGCAGTTCTTC.